These 16 T cell receptor beta chains were sequenced from one sample in a study of blood T cells in healthy people across ages. Primers used in a second PCR of roughly 6 to 11 cycles were a sample-barcoded 5' primer and a J-beta primer mix. TCRdb used MiXCR to reprocess the 5' RACE reads, holding one entry per CDR3 protein. This sample has about 1.6 million distinct CDR3 sequences, with about 31% found just once. Sample: blood. The receptors come from a woman aged 25 to 39 in good health.

The chain employs TRBV4-1 and TRBJ2-7; D is unclear. Between the trimmed V and J ends, which lost 0 bases and 5 bases, there was a span of 11 bases. The CDR3 is made up of 14 amino acids. Looked up from germline, CDR1 is MGHRA and CDR2 is YSYEKL. The CDR3 reads CASSQDLTFDEQYF. The CDR3 DNA reads as TGCGCCAGCAGCCAAGATTTGACATTCGACGAGCAGTACTTC.

This rearrangement joins TRBV4-1 to TRBJ2-5, with D perhaps matching TRBD2 (5 bases). V gave up 4 bases and J gave up 5 bases, with 17 bases separating them. Germline assignment: CDR1 MGHRA and CDR2 YSYEKL. This CDR3 region has 15 residues. The CDR3 coding sequence is TGCGCCAGCAGCCCACCGGAGGACCCAAGTGAGACCCAGTACTTC. This sequence encodes CASSPPEDPSETQYF.

This clonotype has only one observation. J is TRBJ1-1 and V is TRBV30, with D perhaps matching TRBD1 (5 bases). Trimming removed 3 bases from V and 1 base from J, with 18 bases in between. The CDR3 is made up of 16 amino acids. Germline V lookup: CDR1 GTSNPN, CDR2 SVGIG (reference sequence). CDR3 amino acids: CAWSARWGPWNTEAFF. The CDR3 DNA reads TGTGCCTGGAGCGCGAGGTGGGGACCGTGGAACACTGAAGCTTTCTTT.

This clonotype has a handful of counts. The chain recombines TRBV7-2 with TRBJ1-1; no clear D. V was shortened by 3 bases and J by 7 bases, with 9 bases between the two germline ends. This CDR3 contains 12 residues. Germline V lookup: CDR1 SGHTA, CDR2 FQGNSA. The CDR3 DNA sequence: TGTGCCAGCAGCTTCACTGGGATTGAAGCTTTCTTT. Protein: CASSFTGIEAFF.

There are a few counts of this clonotype. The V gene is TRBV4-1, the J gene TRBJ2-5; maybe TRBD2 (6 bases). From germline, CDR1 is MGHRA and CDR2 YSYEKL. Deletions cut 0 bases from V and 11 bases from J, with 25 bases between. This CDR3 has 17 residues. CDR3 protein: CASSQELASGFRSEQYF. CDR3 in DNA: TGCGCCAGCAGCCAAGAACTAGCATCGGGGTTCAGATCTGAGCAGTACTTC.

A note on this clonotype: A much larger clone lies one base from this, so it may be a read error. The J gene is TRBJ2-5, the V gene TRBV25-1, with TRBD1 matching over 8 bases. The DNA end is more similar to TRBJ2-7, so the J call may be wrong. The CDR3 totals 15 residues. CDR1 and CDR2 from the germline V gene are MGHDK and SYGVNS. CDR3 residues: CARSDDRGPVHEQYF. For the CDR3, the DNA is TGTGCCCGCAGTGACGACAGGGGCCCGGTCCACGAGCAGTACTTC.

The V gene is TRBV28, the J gene TRBJ1-2; D not resolved. This CDR3 spans 12 amino acids. Trimming removed 7 bases at V and 8 bases at J, with 14 bases between. Germline V gene data show CDR1 as MDHEN and CDR2 as SYDVKM. The CDR3 nucleotides are TGTGCCAGCACCCATTCGGACTCGGGCTACACCTTC. This encodes CASTHSDSGYTF.

This clonotype was seen more than once but under ten times. The chain combines TRBV20-1 with TRBJ1-6; possibly TRBD1 for D (5 bases). This CDR3 has 13 amino acids. Trimming removed 6 bases at V and 7 bases at J, with 13 bases between. Germline assignment: CDR1 DFQATT and CDR2 SNEGSKA (reference sequence). In DNA, the CDR3 is TGCAGTGCCAAAGGGGCGACGAATTCACCCCTCCACTTT. This encodes CSAKGATNSPLHF.

The chain joins TRBV30 to TRBJ2-5; no clear D. The CDR3 is 15 amino acids. CDR1 is GTSNPN, CDR2 SVGIG, per germline (reference sequence). Trimming cost V 0 bases and J 0 bases, with 11 bases left between them. The CDR3 is CAWSVKTLYQETQYF. The CDR3 DNA reads TGTGCCTGGAGTGTGAAGACACTTTACCAAGAGACCCAGTACTTC.

This clonotype was counted ten times or more. The V call is TRBV29-1, the J call TRBJ2-7; D is undetermined. V was pared by 6 bases and J by 3 bases, with 15 bases between. Germline loops: CDR1 SQVTM, CDR2 ANQGSEA. This CDR3 region has 13 residues. Written as DNA, the CDR3 is TGCAGCGTCCCGGGCCAGGCTAACTACGAGCAGTACTTC. Protein product: CSVPGQANYEQYF.

J is TRBJ2-5 and V is TRBV7-3; 14 nucleotides agree with TRBD2. Unmatched junction bases numbered 9, after V lost 5 bases and J lost 4 bases. Germline loops: CDR1 SGHTA, CDR2 FQGTGA. The CDR3 is 17 residues long. CDR3 coding DNA: TGTGCCAGCAGCAGATCCGGGACTAGCGGGAGTGGAGAGACCCAGTACTTC. Translating gives CASSRSGTSGSGETQYF.

This clonotype has a handful of counts. This chain connects TRBV15 to TRBJ2-1; tentatively, D is TRBD2 (7 bases). The CDR3 is made up of 14 amino acids. V lost 5 bases to trimming and J lost 7 bases, with 15 bases between them. Looked up from germline, CDR1 is LNHNV and CDR2 is YYDKDF (reference sequence). CDR3 loop: CATSLWTRGNEQFF. The CDR3 DNA sequence: TGTGCCACCAGCTTATGGACTAGGGGGAATGAGCAGTTCTTC.

The chain joins TRBV2 to TRBJ1-1; unclear D gene. V was pared by 3 bases and J by 0 bases, with 11 bases between. The CDR3 is 15 amino acids. Germline CDR1 is SNHLY and CDR2 is FYNNEI. The CDR3 sequence: CASSEEVVLNTEAFF. The CDR3 DNA reads as TGTGCCAGCAGTGAGGAGGTGGTCTTGAACACTGAAGCTTTCTTT.

This clonotype has more than one count but fewer than ten. The chain links TRBV7-6 to TRBJ2-5, with 7 bases lining up with TRBD1. Germline V CDR1 and CDR2: SGHVS, FNYEAQ. The CDR3 contains 16 residues. J gave up 1 base and V 4 bases, and 9 bases lay outside the gene matches. The CDR3 nucleotides are TGTGCCAGCAGCTGGGGAAGAGACAGGGTCCAAGAGACCCAGTACTTC. It yields the protein CASSWGRDRVQETQYF.

This chain links TRBV5-1 with TRBJ2-1; 10 positions match TRBD2. The trim removed 0 bases at V and 0 bases at J, leaving 9 bases unmatched. This CDR3 is 19 amino acids long. Germline lookup yields CDR1 SGHRS and CDR2 YFSETQ. CDR3 protein: CASSLEGLAGVSSYNEQFF. The CDR3, as DNA: TGCGCCAGCAGCTTGGAAGGTCTAGCGGGGGTTAGCTCCTACAATGAGCAGTTCTTC.

This clonotype was detected many times. The chain combines TRBV12-3 or TRBV12-4 with TRBJ2-7; tentatively, D is TRBD2 (5 bases). The CDR3 has 11 residues. The V end was cut by 1 base, the J end by 11 bases, with 9 bases between. CDR3 bases: TGTGCCAGCAGTTTAGGCATGAGGGAGTACTTC. Translated, it gives CASSLGMREYF.